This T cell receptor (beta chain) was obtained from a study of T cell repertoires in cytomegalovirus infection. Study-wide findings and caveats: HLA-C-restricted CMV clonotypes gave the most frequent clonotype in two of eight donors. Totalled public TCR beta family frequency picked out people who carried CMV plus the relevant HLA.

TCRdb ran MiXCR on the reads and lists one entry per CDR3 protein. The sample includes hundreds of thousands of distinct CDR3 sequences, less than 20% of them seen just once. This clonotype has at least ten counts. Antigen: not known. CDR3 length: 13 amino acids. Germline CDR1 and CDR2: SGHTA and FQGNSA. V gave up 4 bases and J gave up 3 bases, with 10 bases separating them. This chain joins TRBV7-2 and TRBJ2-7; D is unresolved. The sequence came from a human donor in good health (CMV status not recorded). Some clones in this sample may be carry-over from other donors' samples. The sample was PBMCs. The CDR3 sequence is CASSSAWGYEQYF. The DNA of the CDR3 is TGTGCCAGCAGCTCCGCGTGGGGCTACGAGCAGTACTTC.